This T cell receptor (beta chain) was captured by sequencing in a study of blood T cell repertoires in COVID-19. This clone ranks as medium-sized. Data came from immunoSEQ multiplex PCR; TCRdb stores just in-frame clones and leaves some out. The sample has tens of thousands of clones; about 82% are singletons. V gave up 2 bases and J gave up 8 bases; unmatched junction bases: 8. CDR1 MNHEY and CDR2 SVGAGI come from the germline V gene. This CDR3 is 15 amino acids long. The chain is built from TRBV6-5 and TRBJ2-1; 8 bases align to TRBD2. The receptor comes from a man aged 70 or older with acute or convalescent COVID-19. Material: peripheral blood. The CDR3: CASSYQRGGRYEQFF. Written as DNA, the CDR3 is TGTGCCAGCAGTTACCAACGGGGGGGCAGGTATGAGCAGTTCTTC.